There are a few counts of the clone carrying this T cell receptor (beta chain). Its cognate antigen is unknown. Library preparation (for TCRbeta) was performed with unique molecular identifiers. TCRdb re-derived calls from the PCR reads in MiXCR, one entry per CDR3 protein. The sample has approximately 220,000 distinct CDR3 sequences; approximately 15% are singletons. The data were taken from a study of T-cell reconstitution after alpha-beta-depleted transplantation in children. Study-wide results and caveats: Most T-cell counts and diversity one year after the transplant came from T cells that were newly produced. Surviving recipient cells, namely T cells and thymic progenitors, were the source of high day-60 TCRbeta diversity in some patients. Several hundred expanded graft clones reportedly gave rise to the alpha-beta T cells present about two months after transplant.

Germline V gene sequence: CDR1 WSHSY, CDR2 SAAADI. The CDR3 has 13 amino acids. Trimming at V came to 6 bases and at J to 4 bases, leaving 5 bases not matched to a gene. The sample here was PBMCs, mostly from graft donor cells, taken 360 days after TCRalphabeta/CD19-depleted stem cell transplant. The V call is TRBV10-2, the J call TRBJ2-7; 8 bases map to TRBD1. The origin of this receptor is a male patient aged 2 to 9 who had a stem cell transplant for acute lymphoblastic leukemia, so the T cells may come from the graft donor. CDR3 DNA sequence: TGCGCCAGCAGGGCAGGGGGCAGGTACGAGCAGTACTTC. Translated: CASRAGGRYEQYF.